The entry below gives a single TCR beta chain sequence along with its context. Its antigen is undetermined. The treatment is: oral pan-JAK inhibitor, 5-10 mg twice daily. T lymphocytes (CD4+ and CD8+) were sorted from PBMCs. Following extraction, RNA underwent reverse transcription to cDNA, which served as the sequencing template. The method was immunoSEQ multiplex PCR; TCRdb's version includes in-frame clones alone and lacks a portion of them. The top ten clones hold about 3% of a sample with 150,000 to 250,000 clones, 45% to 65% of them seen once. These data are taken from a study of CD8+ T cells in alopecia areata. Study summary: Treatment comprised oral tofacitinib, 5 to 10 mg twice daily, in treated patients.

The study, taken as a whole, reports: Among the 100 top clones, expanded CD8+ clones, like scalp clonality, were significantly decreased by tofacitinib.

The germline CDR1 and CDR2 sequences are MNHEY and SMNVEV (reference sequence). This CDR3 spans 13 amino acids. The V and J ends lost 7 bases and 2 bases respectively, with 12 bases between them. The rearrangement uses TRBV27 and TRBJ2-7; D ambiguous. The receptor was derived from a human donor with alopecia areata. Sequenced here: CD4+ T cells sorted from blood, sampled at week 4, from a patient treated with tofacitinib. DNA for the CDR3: TGTGCCAGCACCTTCAAAAGGCCCTACGAGCAGTACTTC. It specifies CASTFKRPYEQYF.